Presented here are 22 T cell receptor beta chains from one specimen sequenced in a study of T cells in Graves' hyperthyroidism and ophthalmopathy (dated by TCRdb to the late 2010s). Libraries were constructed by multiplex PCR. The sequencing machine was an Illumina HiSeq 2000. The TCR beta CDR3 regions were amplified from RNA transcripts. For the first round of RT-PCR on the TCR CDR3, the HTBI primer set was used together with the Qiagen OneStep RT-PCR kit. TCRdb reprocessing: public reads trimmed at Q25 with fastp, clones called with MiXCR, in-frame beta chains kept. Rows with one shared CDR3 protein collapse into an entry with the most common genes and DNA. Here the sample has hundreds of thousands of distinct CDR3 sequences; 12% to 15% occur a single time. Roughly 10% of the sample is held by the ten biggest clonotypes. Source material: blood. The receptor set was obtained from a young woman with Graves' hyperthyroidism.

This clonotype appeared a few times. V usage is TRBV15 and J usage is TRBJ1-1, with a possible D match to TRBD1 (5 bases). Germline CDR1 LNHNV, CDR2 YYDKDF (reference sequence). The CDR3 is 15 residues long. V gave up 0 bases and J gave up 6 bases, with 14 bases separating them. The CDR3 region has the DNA TGTGCCACCAGCAGAGAGTCGGCAGGGAGGTCTGAAGCTTTCTTT. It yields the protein CATSRESAGRSEAFF.

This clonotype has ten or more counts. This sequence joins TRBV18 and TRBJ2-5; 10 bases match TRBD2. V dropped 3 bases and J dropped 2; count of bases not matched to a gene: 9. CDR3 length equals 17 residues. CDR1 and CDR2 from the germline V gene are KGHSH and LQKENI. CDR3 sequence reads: CASSPQPLAGVQETQYF. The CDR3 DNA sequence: TGTGCCAGCTCACCTCAGCCCCTAGCGGGAGTTCAAGAGACCCAGTACTTC. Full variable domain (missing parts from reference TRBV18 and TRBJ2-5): NAGVMQNPRHLVRRRGQEARLRCSPMKGHSHVYWYRQLPEEGLKFMVYLQKENIIDESGMPKERFSAEFPKEGPSILRIQQVVRGDSAAYFCASSPQPLAGVQETQYFGPGTRLLVL.

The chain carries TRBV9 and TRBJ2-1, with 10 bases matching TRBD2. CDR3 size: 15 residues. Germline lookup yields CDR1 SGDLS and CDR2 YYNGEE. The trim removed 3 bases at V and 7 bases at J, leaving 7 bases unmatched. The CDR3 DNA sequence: TGTGCCAGCAGCGATCTAGCGGGAGAGGGTAATGAGCAGTTCTTC. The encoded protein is CASSDLAGEGNEQFF.

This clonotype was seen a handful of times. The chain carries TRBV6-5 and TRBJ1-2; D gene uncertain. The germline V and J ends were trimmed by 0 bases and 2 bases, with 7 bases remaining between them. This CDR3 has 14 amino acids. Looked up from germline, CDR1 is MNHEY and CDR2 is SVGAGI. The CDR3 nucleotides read TGTGCCAGCAGTTACTCGGGCCAGAACTATGGCTACACCTTC. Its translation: CASSYSGQNYGYTF.

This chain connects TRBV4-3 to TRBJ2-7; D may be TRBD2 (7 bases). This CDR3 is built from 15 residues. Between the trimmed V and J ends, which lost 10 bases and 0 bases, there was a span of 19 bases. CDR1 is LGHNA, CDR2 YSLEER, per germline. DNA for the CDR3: TGCGCCATTGCGAGATGGGGGGGCCACTCCTACGAGCAGTACTTC. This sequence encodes CAIARWGGHSYEQYF.

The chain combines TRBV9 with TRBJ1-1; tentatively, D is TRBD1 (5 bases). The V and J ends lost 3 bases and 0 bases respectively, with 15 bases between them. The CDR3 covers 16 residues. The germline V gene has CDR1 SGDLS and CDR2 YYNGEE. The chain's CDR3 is CASSGPRDGLNTEAFF. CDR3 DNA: TGTGCCAGCAGCGGGCCCCGGGACGGCCTGAACACTGAAGCTTTCTTT. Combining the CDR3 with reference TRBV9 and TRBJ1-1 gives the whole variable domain DSGVTQTPKHLITATGQRVTLRCSPRSGDLSVYWYQQSLDQGLQFLIQYYNGEERAKGNILERFSAQQFPDLHSELNLSSLELGDSALYFCASSGPRDGLNTEAFFGQGTRLTVV.

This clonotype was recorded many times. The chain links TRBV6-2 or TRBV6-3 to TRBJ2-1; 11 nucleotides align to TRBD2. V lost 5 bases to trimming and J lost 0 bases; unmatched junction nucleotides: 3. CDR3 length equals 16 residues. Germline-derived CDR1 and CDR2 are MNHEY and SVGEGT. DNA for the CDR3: TGTGCCAGCAGTAGGGGACTAGCGGTCTCCTACAATGAGCAGTTCTTC. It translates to CASSRGLAVSYNEQFF.

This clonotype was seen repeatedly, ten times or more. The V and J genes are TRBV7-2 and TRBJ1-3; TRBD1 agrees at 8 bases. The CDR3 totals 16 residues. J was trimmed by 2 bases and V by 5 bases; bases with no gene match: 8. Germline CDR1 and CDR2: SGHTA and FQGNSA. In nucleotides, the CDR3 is TGTGCCAGCAGCCGGCGACAGGGGCCGACTGGAAACACCATATATTTT. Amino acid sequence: CASSRRQGPTGNTIYF. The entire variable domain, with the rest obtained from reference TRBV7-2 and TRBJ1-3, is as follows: GAGVSQSPSNKVTEKGKDVELRCDPISGHTALYWYRQSLGQGLEFLIYFQGNSAPDKSGLPSDRFSAERTGGSVSTLTIQRTQQEDSAVYLCASSRRQGPTGNTIYFGEGSWLTVV.

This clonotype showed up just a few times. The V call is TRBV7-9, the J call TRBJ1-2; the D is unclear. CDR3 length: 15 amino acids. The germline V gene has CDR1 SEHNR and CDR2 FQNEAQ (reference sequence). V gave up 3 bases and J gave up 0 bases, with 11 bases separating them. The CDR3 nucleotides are TGTGCCAGCAGCTTTCCCGCAGCAGCTAACTATGGCTACACCTTC. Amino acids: CASSFPAAANYGYTF.

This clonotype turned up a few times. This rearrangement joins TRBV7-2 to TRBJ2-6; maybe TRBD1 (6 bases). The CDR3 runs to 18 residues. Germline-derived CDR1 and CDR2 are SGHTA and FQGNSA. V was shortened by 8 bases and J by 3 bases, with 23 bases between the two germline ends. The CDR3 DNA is TGTGCCAGCCACGGAGGCCAGGGGCTATTATTTGGGGCCAACGTCCTGACTTTC. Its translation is CASHGGQGLLFGANVLTF.

This CDR3 reads CSARGQAGTGELFF. For the CDR3, the DNA is TGCAGTGCTAGAGGACAAGCAGGGACCGGGGAGCTGTTTTTT. V usage is TRBV20-1 and J usage is TRBJ2-2; D may be TRBD1 (5 bases). V was clipped by 1 base and J by 5 bases, with 11 bases between them. Germline V gene sequence: CDR1 DFQATT, CDR2 SNEGSKA (reference sequence). The CDR3 spans 14 residues.

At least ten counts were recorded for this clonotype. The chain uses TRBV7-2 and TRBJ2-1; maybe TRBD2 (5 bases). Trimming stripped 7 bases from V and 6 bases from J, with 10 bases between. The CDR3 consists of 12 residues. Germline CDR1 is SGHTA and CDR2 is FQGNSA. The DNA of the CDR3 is TGTACCAGCACCGCGAGGGTCAATGAGCAGTTCTTC. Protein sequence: CTSTARVNEQFF.

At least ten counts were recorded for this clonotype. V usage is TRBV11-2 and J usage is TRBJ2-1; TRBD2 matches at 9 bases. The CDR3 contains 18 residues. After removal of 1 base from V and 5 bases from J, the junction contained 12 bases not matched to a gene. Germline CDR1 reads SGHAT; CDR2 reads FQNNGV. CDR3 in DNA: TGTGCCAGCAGCTTAGTTCGCGGGGGGGGACGCAGAAACAATGAGCAGTTCTTC. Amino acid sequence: CASSLVRGGGRRNNEQFF.

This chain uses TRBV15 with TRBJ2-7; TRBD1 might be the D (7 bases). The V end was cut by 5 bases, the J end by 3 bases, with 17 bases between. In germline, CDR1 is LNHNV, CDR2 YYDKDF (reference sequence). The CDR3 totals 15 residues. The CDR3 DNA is TGTGCCACCAGCCAAGGACAGGAGGGGATCTACGAGCAGTACTTC. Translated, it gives CATSQGQEGIYEQYF.

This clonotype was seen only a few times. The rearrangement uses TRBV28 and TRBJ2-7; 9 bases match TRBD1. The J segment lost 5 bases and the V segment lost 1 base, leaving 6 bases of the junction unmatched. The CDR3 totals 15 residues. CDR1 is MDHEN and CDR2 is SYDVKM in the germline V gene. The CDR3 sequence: CASSLLGDREDEQYF. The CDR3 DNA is TGTGCCAGCAGTTTATTGGGGGACAGGGAAGACGAGCAGTACTTC. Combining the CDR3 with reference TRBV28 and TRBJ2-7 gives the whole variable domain DVKVTQSSRYLVKRTGEKVFLECVQDMDHENMFWYRQDPGLGLRLIYFSYDVKMKEKGDIPEGYSVSREKKERFSLILESASTNQTSMYLCASSLLGDREDEQYFGPGTRLTVT.

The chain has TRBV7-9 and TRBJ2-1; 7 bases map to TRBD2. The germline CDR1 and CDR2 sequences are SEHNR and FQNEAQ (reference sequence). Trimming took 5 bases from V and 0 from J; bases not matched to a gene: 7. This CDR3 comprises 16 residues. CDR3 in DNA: TGTGCCAGCAGCCCCCTAGCGGCAAGCTCCTACAATGAGCAGTTCTTC. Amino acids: CASSPLAASSYNEQFF.

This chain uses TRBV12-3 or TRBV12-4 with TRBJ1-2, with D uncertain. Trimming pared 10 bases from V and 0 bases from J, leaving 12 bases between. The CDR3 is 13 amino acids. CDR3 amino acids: CATGRVSNYGYTF. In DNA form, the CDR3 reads TGTGCCACCGGACGGGTTTCTAACTATGGCTACACCTTC.

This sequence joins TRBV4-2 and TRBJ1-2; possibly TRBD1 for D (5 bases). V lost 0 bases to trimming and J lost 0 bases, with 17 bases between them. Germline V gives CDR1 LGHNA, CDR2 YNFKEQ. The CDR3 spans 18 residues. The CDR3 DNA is TGTGCCAGCAGCCAAGAAATGGCAACAGGAGTTACTAACTATGGCTACACCTTC. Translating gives CASSQEMATGVTNYGYTF.

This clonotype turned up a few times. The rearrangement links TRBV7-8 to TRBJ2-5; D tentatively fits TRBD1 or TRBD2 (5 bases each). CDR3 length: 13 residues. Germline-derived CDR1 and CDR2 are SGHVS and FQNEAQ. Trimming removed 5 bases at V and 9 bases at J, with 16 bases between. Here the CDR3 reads CASSLPTGTAQYF. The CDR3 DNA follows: TGTGCCAGCAGCCTCCCTACGGGGACGGCCCAGTACTTC.

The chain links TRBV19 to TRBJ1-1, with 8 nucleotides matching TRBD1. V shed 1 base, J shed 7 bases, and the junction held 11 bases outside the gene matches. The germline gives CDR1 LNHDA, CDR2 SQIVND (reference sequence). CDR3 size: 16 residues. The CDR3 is CASSIAARGRSNEAFF. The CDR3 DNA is TGTGCCAGTAGTATAGCGGCCAGGGGGCGGTCGAATGAAGCTTTCTTT.

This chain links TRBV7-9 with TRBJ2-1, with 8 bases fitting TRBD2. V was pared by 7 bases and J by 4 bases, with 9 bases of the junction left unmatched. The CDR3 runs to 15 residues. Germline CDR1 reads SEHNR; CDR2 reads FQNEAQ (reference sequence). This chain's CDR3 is CASTSSGSLYNEQFF. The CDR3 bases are TGTGCCAGCACCTCAAGCGGGAGCCTTTACAATGAGCAGTTCTTC.

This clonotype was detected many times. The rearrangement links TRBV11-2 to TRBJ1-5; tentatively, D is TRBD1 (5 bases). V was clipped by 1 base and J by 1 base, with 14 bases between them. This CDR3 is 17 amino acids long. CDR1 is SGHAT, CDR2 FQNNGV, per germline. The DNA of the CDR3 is TGTGCCAGCAGCTTAGGGAGGGAGGGACGAAGCAATCAGCCCCAGCATTTT. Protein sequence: CASSLGREGRSNQPQHF.